This T cell receptor (beta chain) was captured in a study of blood T cell repertoires in COVID-19. About the research overall: In each case, the material was cDNA or gDNA derived from T cells, B-cell-depleted T cells, or PBMCs.

Authors' processing steps: Quantification of nucleated cells was approximated via reference gene primer amplification. The assay was immunoSEQ multiplex PCR, and TCRdb's table has in-frame clones only and misses some. V and J calls plus clone size are reproduced from that table; the DNA served to infer D and trimming. The top ten hold 2.9% of the sample, which has 250,000 to 400,000 clones, 85% to 90% seen once. After removal of 3 bases from V and 9 bases from J, the junction contained 18 bases not matched to a gene. The CDR3 has 17 amino acids. Germline V gene sequence: CDR1 SGHNT, CDR2 YYREEE (reference sequence). The Seattle patients, enrolled during active infection, were followed longitudinally.

This TCR derives from a young woman with COVID-19, enrolled during active disease. The sequenced sample consisted of peripheral blood. The chain employs TRBV5-4 and TRBJ2-1; 7 positions agree with TRBD2. The CDR3 nucleotides read TGTGCCAGCAGCTCCCGGGTGGGCGGGAGAGTCCCTAGTGAGCAGTTCTTC. Protein product: CASSSRVGGRVPSEQFF. The full variable domain, with the rest looked up from reference TRBV5-4 and TRBJ2-1, is ETGVTQSPTHLIKTRGQQVTLRCSSQSGHNTVSWYQQALGQGPQFIFQYYREEENGRGNFPPRFSGLQFPNYSSELNVNALELDDSALYLCASSSRVGGRVPSEQFFGPGTRLTVL.